The source of this T cell receptor beta chain is a study of shared clonotypes between healthy human individuals. About the study: Donor ages ranged 18 to 49 years: a couple of women, three men.

On this clone itself: Its antigen is currently unknown.

The CDR3 consists of 19 residues. Germline CDR1 SGHVS, CDR2 FQNEAQ. V was cut by 5 bases and J by 6 bases, with 32 bases left in between. Repertoires were generated with immunoSEQ multiplex PCR, while TCRdb's copy carries only in-frame clones and drops some. This table has some 1 million clones, about 75% appearing once. Findings and limits, study-wide: Clonotypes not shared had lower generation probabilities than those common to all four donors. Naive subsets tended to show greater estimated richness than memory subsets. Shared clonotypes: about 5% naive CD4, around 4% naive CD8, under 2.5% memory CD4, 0.35% to 0.5% memory CD8.

This TCR derives from a man between 18 and 29 years old in good health. Sequencing used memory CD4+ T cells sorted from blood. Sample subset: CD45RA-negative fraction. V is TRBV7-8 and J is TRBJ2-7; no reliable D call. CDR3 nucleotides: TGTGCCAGCAGCCCCATTGGCCTGTTCCGGGCCCCAGGTGTCGGCGAGCAGTACTTC. Residues: CASSPIGLFRAPGVGEQYF.